This T cell receptor (beta chain) derives from a study of blood T cell repertoires in COVID-19. Overall study context: The study drew acute and convalescent COVID-19 samples from the United States, Italy and Spain. Sources were T cells, B-cell-depleted T cells, or PBMCs; the material itself was cDNA or gDNA.

In the source study's methods: Amplification with reference gene primers provided the estimates of nucleated cell counts. This table comes from immunoSEQ multiplex PCR, and its TCRdb copy is limited to in-frame clones, with some not included. V and J calls plus clone size are reproduced from that table; the DNA served to infer D and trimming. The sample has hundreds of thousands of clones, around 82% seen once. The sequence came from a human donor in a cohort sampled during active COVID-19. The sample taken for sequencing was peripheral blood.

The CDR3 nucleotides read TGTGCCAGCTCACCAGACAGTAGGGACGAGCAGTACTTC. This encodes CASSPDSRDEQYF. This chain connects TRBV18 to TRBJ2-7; D perhaps matches TRBD1 (5 bases). V shed 2 bases and J shed 5 bases, with 10 bases lying between them. This CDR3 contains 13 residues. Germline V gives CDR1 KGHSH, CDR2 LQKENI.